These T cell receptor beta chains were read from a single sample in a study of T cell responses to AZD1222 COVID-19 vaccine. Assay: immunoSEQ multiplex PCR; the TCRdb copy retains only in-frame clones and omits some. The repertoire includes roughly 100,000 clones, approximately 91% of them detected once, and around 3.5% sits in the top ten. The specimen was peripheral blood, collected on day 0 of AZD1222 vaccination. These receptors all come from an adult in good health. The CDR3 runs from the conserved cysteine through the conserved F or W. The D gene is left open where the match is weak. Rows give clone size only sometimes, using once, few, many, or a class for an expanded clone.

NA TRBJ1-4 TRBV9 NA TGTGCCAGCAGCCCACCAGGGGCCGCTAATGAAAAACTGTTTTTT CASSPPGAANEKLFF
NA TRBJ1-1 TRBV7-3 TRBD1 TGTGCCAGCAGCCCGGGACAGGGGGCGGGAAATACTGAAGCTTTCTTT CASSPGQGAGNTEAFF
NA TRBJ2-2 TRBV6-5 TRBD2 TGTGCCAGCCAGCGGGATAGGAACACCGGGGAGCTGTTTTTT CASQRDRNTGELFF
once TRBJ1-6 TRBV3-1/TRBV3-2 TRBD1 TGTGCCAGCAGCACACACAGGGGGCCAGGGGTTTCACCCCTCCACTTT CASSTHRGPGVSPLHF
NA TRBJ1-6 TRBV25-1 NA TGTGCCAGCAGCCTCGGGACATTCTCACCCCTCCACTTT CASSLGTFSPLHF
NA TRBJ1-1 TRBV9 NA TGTGCCAGCAGGTCTCCCGGTGGGACTGAAGCTTTCTTT CASRSPGGTEAFF
NA TRBJ1-5 TRBV2 NA TGTGCCAGCACAGGGGAGGTCAATCAGCCCCAGCATTTT CASTGEVNQPQHF
NA TRBJ1-2 TRBV5-1 NA TGCGCCAGCAGCGTGCCAGGGCTTAACTATGGCTACACCTTC CASSVPGLNYGYTF
few TRBJ1-5 TRBV25-1 NA TGTGCCAAAGCGCCGAGACCAGTCGGGGCTAGCAATCAGCCCCAGCATTTT CAKAPRPVGASNQPQHF
NA TRBJ2-1 TRBV28 NA TGTGCCAGCAGTCCTACGAGCTCCTACAATGAGCAGTTCTTC CASSPTSSYNEQFF
once TRBJ2-7 TRBV28 NA TGTGCCAGCAGTTTCGGAGGGGGGCTCTACGAGCAGTACTTC CASSFGGGLYEQYF
NA TRBJ1-1 TRBV7-9 NA TGTGCCAGCGCTTCGAGCTTCAACACTGAAGCTTTCTTT CASASSFNTEAFF
NA TRBJ1-1 TRBV28 NA TGTGCCAGCAGTTTCCAGAGAGGGAATGTCGCTGAAGCTTTCTTT CASSFQRGNVAEAFF
NA TRBJ2-2 TRBV19 NA TGTGCCAGTAGTATAGTCGGGTATACGAACACCGGGGAGCTGTTTTTT CASSIVGYTNTGELFF
NA TRBJ2-7 TRBV11-2 TRBD2 TGTGCCAGCAGCTCCCTAGCGGGGGGCTACGAGCAGTACTTC CASSSLAGGYEQYF
NA TRBJ1-4 TRBV10-3 NA TGTGCCATCAGTACGGCCCCTCTCGGGGGGGCTAATGAAAAACTGTTTTTT CAISTAPLGGANEKLFF